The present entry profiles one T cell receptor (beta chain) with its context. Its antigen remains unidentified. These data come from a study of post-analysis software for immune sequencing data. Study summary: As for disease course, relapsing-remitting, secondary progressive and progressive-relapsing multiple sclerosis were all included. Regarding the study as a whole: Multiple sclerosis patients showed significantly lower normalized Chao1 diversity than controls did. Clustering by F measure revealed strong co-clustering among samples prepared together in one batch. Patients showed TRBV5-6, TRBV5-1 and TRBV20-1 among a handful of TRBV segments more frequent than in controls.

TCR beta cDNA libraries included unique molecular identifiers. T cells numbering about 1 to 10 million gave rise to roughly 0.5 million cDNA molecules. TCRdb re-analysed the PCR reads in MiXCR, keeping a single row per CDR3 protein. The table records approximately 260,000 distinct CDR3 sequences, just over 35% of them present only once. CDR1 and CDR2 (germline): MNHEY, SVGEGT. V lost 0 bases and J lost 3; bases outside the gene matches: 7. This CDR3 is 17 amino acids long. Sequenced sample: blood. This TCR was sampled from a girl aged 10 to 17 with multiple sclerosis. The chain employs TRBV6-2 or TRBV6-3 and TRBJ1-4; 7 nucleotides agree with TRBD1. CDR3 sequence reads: CASSYSPSGTANEKLFF. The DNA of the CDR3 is TGTGCCAGCAGTTACTCACCGTCCGGGACAGCTAATGAAAAACTGTTTTTT.